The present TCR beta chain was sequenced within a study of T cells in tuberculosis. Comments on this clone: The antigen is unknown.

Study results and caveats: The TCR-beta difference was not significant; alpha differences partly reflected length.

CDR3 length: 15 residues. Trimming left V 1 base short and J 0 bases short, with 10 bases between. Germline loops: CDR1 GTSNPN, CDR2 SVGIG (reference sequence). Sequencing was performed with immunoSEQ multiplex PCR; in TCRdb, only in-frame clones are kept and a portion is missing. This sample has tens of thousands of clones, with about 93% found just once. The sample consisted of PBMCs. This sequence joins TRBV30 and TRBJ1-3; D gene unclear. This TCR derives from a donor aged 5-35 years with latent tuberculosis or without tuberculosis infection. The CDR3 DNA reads TGTGCCTGGAGTGCCCGCCCCAGCTCTGGAAACACCATATATTTT. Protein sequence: CAWSARPSSGNTIYF.